One TCR beta chain is described in this entry. Its target is not known. The data derive from a study of T cell responses to AZD1222 COVID-19 vaccine. Profiling relied on immunoSEQ multiplex PCR, and the TCRdb table lists in-frame clones only, not all of them. In the table there are about 150,000 clones, around nine tenths of which are singletons. The CDR3 sequence is 14 residues long. Germline values: CDR1 SGHTS, CDR2 YDEGEE. Trimming took 10 bases from V and 3 from J, leaving 17 bases between them. Study findings and constraints: Females outnumbered males among donors, who were mostly white British; clonal diversity was possibly underestimated.

This specimen was peripheral blood, taken 28 days after the second AZD1222 dose. The rearrangement joins TRBV5-8 to TRBJ2-1; perhaps TRBD2 as D (7 bases). The receptor was derived from an adult who received the AZD1222 COVID-19 vaccine. CDR3 nucleotides: TGTGCCGCCGGGGGGCCGCAGAACTACAATGAGCAGTTCTTC. This gives the protein CAAGGPQNYNEQFF.